The rows below give T cell receptor beta chains drawn from one sample of a study of blood T cell repertoires in COVID-19. Method: immunoSEQ multiplex PCR; TCRdb's copy keeps in-frame clones and lacks some. The sample contains 45,000 to 70,000 clones, approximately 81% of which appear only once. The sample comprised peripheral blood. Receptor source: a woman of 80 years or more with active or convalescent COVID-19. Each CDR3 is given with its conserved first and last residue. The order of the fields is V gene, CDR3 length, CDR3 protein.

TRBV2	13	CAGGGATNEKLFF
TRBV4-3	18	CASSQGTIQGVANEKLFF
TRBV6-5	15	CASSPFYGQNQPQHF
TRBV6-6	17	CASSLIQGVDSTDTQYF
TRBV18	13	CASSEQGERKLFF
TRBV27	14	CASSFSRFADTQYF
TRBV27	13	CASSLQGGYGYTF
TRBV7-8	16	CASSARTSGGYNEQFF
TRBV12-3/TRBV12-4	11	CASTDRYEQYF
TRBV3-1/TRBV3-2	11	CASSNGRGAFF
TRBV7-2	15	CASSVGLAGQETQYF
TRBV7-2	16	CASSRGQIDSGNTIYF
TRBV6-6	15	CASSYSSDRAQPQHF
TRBV29-1	14	CSVEQGYLNTEAFF
TRBV5-1	13	CASSLAGSETQYF
TRBV14	16	CASSQRVWASTDTQYF
TRBV6-5	14	CASSFVQGTYEQYF
TRBV7-2	15	CASSYSGTGLETQYF
TRBV5-1	14	CASSPPEQGEKLFF
TRBV5-4	14	CASQQGLGSYEQYF
TRBV4-1	15	CASSQDVRGSYGYTF
TRBV19	13	CASSIAANYEQYF
TRBV4-3	14	CASSQDPSGSGYTF
TRBV5-4	14	CASSLLGPGETQYF
TRBV29-1	15	CSVELQLAGDNEQFF
TRBV19	17	CASSIRQGGATNEKLFF
TRBV7-2	16	CASSSGQGAAGNTIYF
TRBV5-4	14	CASSLSTGSYEQYF
TRBV2	16	CASSEGGLRSGNTIYF
TRBV19	15	CASRQGSTAKNIQYF
TRBV24-1	14	CATSEGDRGYGYTF
TRBV4-3	14	CASSPSGGADTQYF
TRBV7-2	15	CASSLEGQPNYGYTF
TRBV19	15	CASSIGDRGLYEQYF
TRBV27	15	CASSFGVYSNQPQHF
TRBV19	13	CASSMAPTYEQYF
TRBV19	17	CASGPYLAGASYNEQFF
TRBV6-5	13	CASSYGTSFEQFF
TRBV9	15	CASSAGDRLSGELFF
TRBV7-9	14	CASSLEAENYGYTF
TRBV6-2/TRBV6-3	15	CASSPTGFMNTEAFF
TRBV5-4	15	CASSIRQGGNEKLFF
TRBV7-9	14	CASSSQTGSDEQYF
TRBV19	13	CASRRDSLYGYTF
TRBV29-1	16	CSVEGFTGAVSYGYTF
TRBV12-3/TRBV12-4	13	CASSLFSAGELFF
TRBV29-1	14	CSVSRAGGFYEQYF
TRBV25-1	14	CASSETQGAQEQYF
TRBV12-1	15	CASSFGGRGNQPQHF
TRBV4-2	15	CASRDSGGAYNEQFF
TRBV6-2/TRBV6-3	15	CASSYSSYGAGEQYF